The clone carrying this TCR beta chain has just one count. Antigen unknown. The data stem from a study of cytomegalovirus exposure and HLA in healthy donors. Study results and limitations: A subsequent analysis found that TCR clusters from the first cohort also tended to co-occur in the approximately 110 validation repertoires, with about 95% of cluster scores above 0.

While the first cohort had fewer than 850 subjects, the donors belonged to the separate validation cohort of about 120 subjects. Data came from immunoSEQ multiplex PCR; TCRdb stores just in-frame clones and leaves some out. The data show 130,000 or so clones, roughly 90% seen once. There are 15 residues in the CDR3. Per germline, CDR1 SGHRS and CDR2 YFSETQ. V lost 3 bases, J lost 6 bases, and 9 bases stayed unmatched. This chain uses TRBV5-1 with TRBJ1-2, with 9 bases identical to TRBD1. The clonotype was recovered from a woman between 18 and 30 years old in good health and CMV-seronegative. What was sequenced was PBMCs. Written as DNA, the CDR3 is TGCGCCAGCAGCTGGGAGGGACAGGGCGACAATGGCTACACCTTC. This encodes CASSWEGQGDNGYTF.